These T cell receptor beta chains were read from a single sample in a study of a mutant IDH1 vaccine in newly diagnosed glioma. These receptors have no identified antigens. The table came from immunoSEQ multiplex PCR; TCRdb's copy has only in-frame clones and leaves some out. The sample shows approximately 44,000 clones, 76% of them seen only once. This specimen consisted of PBMCs, obtained from a glioma patient whose treatment included an IDH1 peptide vaccine. Every receptor here comes from a middle-aged man with glioma. CDR3s include the opening cysteine and the closing phenylalanine or tryptophan. The D gene is left open where the match is weak. For some rows the clone size is stated as once, few or many, or as a class when expanded; others skip it.

CDR3,DNA,size,J,V,D
CASSPEGFSYNEQFF,TGTGCCAGCAGCCCAGAGGGCTTCAGTTACAATGAGCAGTTCTTC,-,TRBJ2-1,TRBV13,-
CAWGTVQLNTEAFF,TGTGCCTGGGGGACTGTACAGTTGAACACTGAAGCTTTCTTT,-,TRBJ1-1,TRBV30,-
CASSEAAGRNTEAFF,TGTGCCAGCAGTGAAGCGGCAGGCCGGAACACTGAAGCTTTCTTT,-,TRBJ1-1,TRBV6-1,-
CASSGSSYNEQFF,TGTGCCAGCAGCGGGTCTAGCTACAATGAGCAGTTCTTC,-,TRBJ2-1,TRBV9,-
CASSIRGDTGELFF,TGTGCCAGTAGTATTAGGGGGGACACCGGGGAGCTGTTTTTT,-,TRBJ2-2,TRBV19,-
CASSIGLAQSSYNEQFF,TGTGCCAGTAGTATCGGGCTAGCCCAAAGCTCCTACAATGAGCAGTTCTTC,-,TRBJ2-1,TRBV19,-
CASSPPGEGNTIYF,TGTGCCAGCTCACCACCGGGGGAGGGAAACACCATATATTTT,once,TRBJ1-3,TRBV18,-
CASRVDRENTEAFF,TGTGCCAGCAGGGTGGACAGGGAGAACACTGAAGCTTTCTTT,few,TRBJ1-1,TRBV2,TRBD1
CASSGTSGSAPPFF,TGCGCCAGCAGTGGTACTAGCGGGAGTGCCCCACCGTTCTTC,once,TRBJ2-1,TRBV10-2,TRBD2
CASSYSGSYSGNTIYF,TGTGCCAGCAGTTACTCGGGGTCCTACTCTGGAAACACCATATATTTT,-,TRBJ1-3,TRBV6-5,-
CASSHSGAYNEQFF,TGCGCCAGCAGCCATTCAGGGGCCTACAATGAGCAGTTCTTC,-,TRBJ2-1,TRBV5-1,-
CASSSQGGTEAFF,TGTGCCAGCAGCTCCCAAGGGGGCACTGAAGCTTTCTTT,-,TRBJ1-1,TRBV9,-
CASSQSIMNTEAFF,TGTGCCAGCAGCCAATCTATAATGAACACTGAAGCTTTCTTT,-,TRBJ1-1,TRBV4-2,-
CSVGSGSDEKLFF,TGCAGCGTTGGGTCCGGGTCCGATGAAAAACTGTTTTTT,-,TRBJ1-4,TRBV29-1,-
CASRFDSNTEAFF,TGTGCCAGCAGGTTTGACAGTAACACTGAAGCTTTCTTT,few,TRBJ1-1,TRBV6-5,-
CASSTTAGAKNIQYF,TGCGCCAGCAGCACAACAGCGGGAGCCAAAAACATTCAGTACTTC,-,TRBJ2-4,TRBV5-1,-
CASSLDRGQRKTYEQYF,TGTGCCAGCAGCTTAGATCGCGGGCAGCGGAAAACCTACGAGCAGTACTTC,-,TRBJ2-7,TRBV11-2,-
CASSPHTGVQKLFF,TGTGCCAGCAGCCCCCACACTGGGGTGCAAAAACTGTTTTTT,-,TRBJ1-4,TRBV11-2,-
CSVDQEGVRETQYF,TGCAGCGTGGATCAAGAGGGGGTTCGTGAGACCCAGTACTTC,-,TRBJ2-5,TRBV29-1,-
CASSSWSGGRGETQYF,TGTGCCAGCAGCTCCTGGTCCGGCGGGAGAGGAGAGACCCAGTACTTC,-,TRBJ2-5,TRBV7-9,TRBD2
CSVEGTGVSEQYF,TGCAGCGTTGAGGGGACAGGGGTGAGCGAGCAGTACTTC,-,TRBJ2-7,TRBV29-1,TRBD1
CAISGRSGRSDEQFF,TGTGCCATCAGTGGACGTAGCGGGAGATCGGATGAGCAGTTCTTC,-,TRBJ2-1,TRBV10-3,TRBD2
CASSLVPDPYNEQFF,TGTGCCAGCAGCTTAGTCCCGGATCCCTACAATGAGCAGTTCTTC,-,TRBJ2-1,TRBV11-2,-